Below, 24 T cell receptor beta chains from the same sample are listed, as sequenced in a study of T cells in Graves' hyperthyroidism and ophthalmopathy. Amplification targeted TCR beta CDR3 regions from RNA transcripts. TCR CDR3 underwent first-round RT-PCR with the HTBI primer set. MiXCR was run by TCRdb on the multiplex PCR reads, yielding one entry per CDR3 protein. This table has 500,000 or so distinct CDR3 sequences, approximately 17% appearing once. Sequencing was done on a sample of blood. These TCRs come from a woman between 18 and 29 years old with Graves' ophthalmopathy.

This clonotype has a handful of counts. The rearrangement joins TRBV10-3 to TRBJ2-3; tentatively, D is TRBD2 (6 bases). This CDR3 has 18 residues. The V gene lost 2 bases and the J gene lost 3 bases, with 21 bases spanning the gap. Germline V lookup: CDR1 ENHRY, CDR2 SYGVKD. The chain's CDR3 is CAISEPGVFSVGTDTQYF. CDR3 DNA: TGTGCCATCAGTGAGCCGGGGGTTTTCTCTGTTGGTACAGATACGCAGTATTTT.

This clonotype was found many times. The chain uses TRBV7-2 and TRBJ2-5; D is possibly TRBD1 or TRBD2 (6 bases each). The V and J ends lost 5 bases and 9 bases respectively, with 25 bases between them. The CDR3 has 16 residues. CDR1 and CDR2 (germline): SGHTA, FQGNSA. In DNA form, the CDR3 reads TGTGCCAGCAGCCTACCTCGAGGGGGGTTCCTGAGGGCCCAGTACTTC. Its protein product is CASSLPRGGFLRAQYF.

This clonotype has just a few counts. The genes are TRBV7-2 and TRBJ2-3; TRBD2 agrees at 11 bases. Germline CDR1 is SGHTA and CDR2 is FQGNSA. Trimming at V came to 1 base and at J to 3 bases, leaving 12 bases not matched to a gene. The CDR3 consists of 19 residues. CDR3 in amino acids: CASSLVVAGGPSKTDTQYF. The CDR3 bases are TGTGCCAGCAGCTTAGTGGTAGCGGGGGGGCCGAGTAAGACAGATACGCAGTATTTT.

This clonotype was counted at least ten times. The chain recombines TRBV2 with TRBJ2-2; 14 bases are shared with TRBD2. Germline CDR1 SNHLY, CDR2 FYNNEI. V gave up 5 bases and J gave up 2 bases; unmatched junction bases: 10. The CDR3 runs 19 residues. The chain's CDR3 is CASSLPLTSGGANTGELFF. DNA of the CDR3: TGTGCCAGCAGTCTCCCCTTGACTAGCGGGGGGGCCAACACCGGGGAGCTGTTTTTT.

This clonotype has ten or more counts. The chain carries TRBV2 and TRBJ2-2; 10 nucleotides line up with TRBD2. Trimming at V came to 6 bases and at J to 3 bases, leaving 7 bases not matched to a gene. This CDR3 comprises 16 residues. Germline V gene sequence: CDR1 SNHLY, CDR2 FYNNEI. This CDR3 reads CASRGSGGPYTGELFF. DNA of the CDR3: TGTGCCAGCAGGGGTAGCGGGGGGCCTTACACCGGGGAGCTGTTTTTT. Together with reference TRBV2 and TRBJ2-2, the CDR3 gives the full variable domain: EPEVTQTPSHQVTQMGQEVILRCVPISNHLYFYWYRQILGQKVEFLVSFYNNEISEKSEIFDDQFSVERPDGSNFTLKIRSTKLEDSAMYFCASRGSGGPYTGELFFGEGSRLTVL.

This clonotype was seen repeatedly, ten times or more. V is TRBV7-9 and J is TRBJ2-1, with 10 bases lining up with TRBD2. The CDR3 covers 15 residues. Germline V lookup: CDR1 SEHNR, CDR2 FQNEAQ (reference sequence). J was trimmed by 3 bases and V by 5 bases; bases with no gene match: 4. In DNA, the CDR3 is TGTGCCAGCAGCCCCGGGACTAGCGACTACAATGAGCAGTTCTTC. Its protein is CASSPGTSDYNEQFF.

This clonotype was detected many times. The CDR3 is CASSLDFREINEQYF. The CDR3 DNA is TGCGCCAGCAGCTTGGATTTCCGGGAGATCAACGAGCAGTACTTC. The rearrangement joins TRBV5-1 to TRBJ2-7; D may be TRBD2 (6 bases). The V end was cut by 0 bases, the J end by 5 bases, with 15 bases between. In germline, CDR1 is SGHRS, CDR2 YFSETQ. CDR3 length: 15 amino acids.

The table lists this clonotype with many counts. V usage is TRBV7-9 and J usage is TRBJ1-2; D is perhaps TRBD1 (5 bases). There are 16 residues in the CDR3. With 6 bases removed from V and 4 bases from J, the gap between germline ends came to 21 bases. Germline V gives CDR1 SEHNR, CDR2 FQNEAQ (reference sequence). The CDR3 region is CASSLSPGDLFYGYTF. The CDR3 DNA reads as TGTGCCAGCAGTCTAAGTCCGGGGGATCTTTTCTATGGCTACACCTTC.

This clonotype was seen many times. The CDR3 DNA reads TGCGCCAGCAGCTTGGTGCTAGCGGGAGCCTACGAGCAGTACTTC. The encoded protein is CASSLVLAGAYEQYF. This chain connects TRBV5-1 to TRBJ2-7; 10 bases agree with TRBD2. V lost 0 bases and J lost 2; bases outside the gene matches: 2. Germline V gene data show CDR1 as SGHRS and CDR2 as YFSETQ. The CDR3 loop spans 15 amino acids.

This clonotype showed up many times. CDR3 loop: CASSPGTSGTQETQYF. CDR3 bases: TGTGCCAGCAGCCCCGGGACTAGCGGGACCCAAGAGACCCAGTACTTC. This rearrangement joins TRBV7-9 to TRBJ2-5; 13 positions match TRBD2. Germline V gene data show CDR1 as SEHNR and CDR2 as FQNEAQ (reference sequence). After removal of 5 bases from V and 1 base from J, the junction contained 4 bases not matched to a gene. The CDR3 totals 16 residues.

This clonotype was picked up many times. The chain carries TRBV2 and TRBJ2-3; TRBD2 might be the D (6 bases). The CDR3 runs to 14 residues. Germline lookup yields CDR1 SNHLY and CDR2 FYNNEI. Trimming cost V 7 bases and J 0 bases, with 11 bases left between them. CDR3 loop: CASTMRGSTDTQYF. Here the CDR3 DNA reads TGTGCCAGCACAATGCGGGGTAGCACAGATACGCAGTATTTT.

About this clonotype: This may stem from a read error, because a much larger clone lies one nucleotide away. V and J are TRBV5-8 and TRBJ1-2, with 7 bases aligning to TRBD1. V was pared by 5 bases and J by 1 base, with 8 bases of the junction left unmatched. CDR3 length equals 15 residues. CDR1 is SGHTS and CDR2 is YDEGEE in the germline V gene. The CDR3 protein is CASRQTGSRNYGYTF. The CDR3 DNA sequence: TGTGCCAGCAGGCAGACAGGGTCTCGTAACTATGGCTACACCTTC.

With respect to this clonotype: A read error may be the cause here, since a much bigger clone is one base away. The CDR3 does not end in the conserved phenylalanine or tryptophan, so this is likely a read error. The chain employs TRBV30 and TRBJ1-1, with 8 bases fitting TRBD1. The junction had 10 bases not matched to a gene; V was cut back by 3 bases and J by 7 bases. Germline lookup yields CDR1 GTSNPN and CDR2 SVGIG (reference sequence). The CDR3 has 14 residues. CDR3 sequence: CAWRDLTGGGEAFL. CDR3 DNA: TGTGCCTGGAGGGACCTAACAGGGGGTGGTGAAGCTTTCCTT.

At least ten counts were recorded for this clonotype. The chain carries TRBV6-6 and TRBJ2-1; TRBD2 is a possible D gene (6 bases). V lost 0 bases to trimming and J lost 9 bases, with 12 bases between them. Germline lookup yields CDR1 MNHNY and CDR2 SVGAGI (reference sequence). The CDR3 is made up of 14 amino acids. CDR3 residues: CASSYSPLAAEQFF. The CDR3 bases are TGTGCCAGCAGTTACTCTCCTTTAGCGGCTGAGCAGTTCTTC.

The CDR3 protein is CSGKAYNEQFF. The CDR3 nucleotides read TGCAGCGGGAAGGCCTACAATGAGCAGTTCTTC. The V call is TRBV29-1, the J call TRBJ2-1; D unclear. The CDR3 is 11 amino acids. Germline CDR1 and CDR2: SQVTM and ANQGSEA. Deletions cut 7 bases from V and 2 bases from J, with 6 bases between.

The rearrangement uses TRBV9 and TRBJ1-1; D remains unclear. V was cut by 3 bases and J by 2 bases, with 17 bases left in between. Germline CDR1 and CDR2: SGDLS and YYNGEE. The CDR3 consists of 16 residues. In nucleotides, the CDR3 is TGTGCCAGCAGCGCCGGGCCCCAGGTCGACAACACTGAAGCTTTCTTT. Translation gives CASSAGPQVDNTEAFF.

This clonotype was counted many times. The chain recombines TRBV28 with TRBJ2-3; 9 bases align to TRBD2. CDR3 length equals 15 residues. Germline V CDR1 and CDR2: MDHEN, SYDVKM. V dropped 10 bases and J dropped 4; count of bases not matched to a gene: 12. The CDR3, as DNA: TGTGCCACTTCAGTTTGGCGGGGGGGCTCAGATACGCAGTATTTT. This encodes CATSVWRGGSDTQYF.

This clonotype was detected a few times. The CDR3 here is CSARPGQGNTEAFF. The CDR3 DNA reads TGCAGTGCTAGGCCGGGACAGGGGAACACTGAAGCTTTCTTT. The chain employs TRBV20-1 and TRBJ1-1; 9 bases agree with TRBD1. Trimming at V came to 3 bases and at J to 1 base, leaving 3 bases not matched to a gene. CDR3 size: 14 residues. Per germline, CDR1 DFQATT and CDR2 SNEGSKA (reference sequence).

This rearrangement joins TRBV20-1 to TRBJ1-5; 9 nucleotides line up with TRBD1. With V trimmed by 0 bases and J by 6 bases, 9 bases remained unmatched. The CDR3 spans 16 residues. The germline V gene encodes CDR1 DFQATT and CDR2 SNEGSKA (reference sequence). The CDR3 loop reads CSARDLTGGWTQPQHF. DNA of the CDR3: TGCAGTGCTAGAGATTTGACAGGGGGGTGGACTCAGCCCCAGCATTTT.

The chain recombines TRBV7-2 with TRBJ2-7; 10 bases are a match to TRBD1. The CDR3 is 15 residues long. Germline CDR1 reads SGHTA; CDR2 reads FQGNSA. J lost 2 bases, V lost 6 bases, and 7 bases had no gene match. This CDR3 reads CASRYAGTGAYEQYF. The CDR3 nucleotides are TGTGCCAGCAGGTATGCCGGGACAGGGGCCTACGAGCAGTACTTC.

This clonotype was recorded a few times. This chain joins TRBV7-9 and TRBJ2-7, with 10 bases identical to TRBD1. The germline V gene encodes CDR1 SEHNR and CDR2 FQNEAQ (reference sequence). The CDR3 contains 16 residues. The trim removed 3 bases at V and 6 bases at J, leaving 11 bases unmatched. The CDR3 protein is CASSFYIGQGEREQYF. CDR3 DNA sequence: TGTGCCAGCAGCTTCTACATCGGACAGGGGGAACGCGAGCAGTACTTC.

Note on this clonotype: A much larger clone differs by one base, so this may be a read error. The CDR3 DNA is TGTGCCAGCGGGTCCTCGGGGTCGTCAACTGAAGCTTTCTTT. Its protein is CASGSSGSSTEAFF. This rearrangement joins TRBV6-2 or TRBV6-3 to TRBJ1-1; D unresolved. The CDR3 is 14 residues long. Trimming stripped 8 bases from V and 5 bases from J, with 18 bases between. Germline V gene lookup returns CDR1 MNHEY and CDR2 SVGEGT.

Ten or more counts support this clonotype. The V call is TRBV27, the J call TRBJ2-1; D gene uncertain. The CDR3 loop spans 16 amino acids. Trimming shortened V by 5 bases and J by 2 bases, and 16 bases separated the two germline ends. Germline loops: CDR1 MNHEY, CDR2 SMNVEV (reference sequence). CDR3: CASSPSGGGAYNEQFF. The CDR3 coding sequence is TGTGCCAGCAGTCCGTCAGGTGGCGGCGCCTACAATGAGCAGTTCTTC.

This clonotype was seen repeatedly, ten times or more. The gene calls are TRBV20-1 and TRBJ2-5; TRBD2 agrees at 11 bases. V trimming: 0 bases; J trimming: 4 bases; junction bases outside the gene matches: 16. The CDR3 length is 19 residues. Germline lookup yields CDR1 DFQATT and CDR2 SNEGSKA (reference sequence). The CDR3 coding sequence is TGCAGTGCTAGAGATCTCCCGGACGGGACTAGCGGCCCCCTAGAGACCCAGTACTTC. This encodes CSARDLPDGTSGPLETQYF.